This T cell receptor (beta chain) is from a study of shared clonotypes between healthy human individuals. Trimming removed 8 bases at V and 5 bases at J, with 13 bases between. The length of the CDR3 is 13 residues. Germline V gene lookup returns CDR1 MDHEN and CDR2 SYDVKM. In the original analysis: Filtering differed because ImmunoSEQ produced junction-only sequences that carried no quality scores. Assay: immunoSEQ multiplex PCR; the TCRdb copy retains only in-frame clones and omits some. V, J and clone size reflect that table, while D and trimming were determined from the DNA. The sample has 2 million to 2.5 million clones, 92% seen once; the top ten hold more than 0.35%. Naive CD45RA+ and memory CD45RA-negative subsets were split from CD4+ cells.

The V and J genes are TRBV28 and TRBJ1-5, with TRBD1 as a possible D gene (6 bases). The sequence came from a young man in good health. Some clones in this sample may be carry-over from other donors' samples. The sample consisted of naive CD4+ T cells from PBMCs. Noted subset: CD45RA+ positively selected. The CDR3: CASGRGRDQPQHF. Here the CDR3 DNA reads TGTGCCAGCGGCAGGGGTCGGGATCAGCCCCAGCATTTT.